These 25 T cell receptor beta chains were all obtained from the same sample, sequenced in a study of T cell responses to AZD1222 COVID-19 vaccine. Using immunoSEQ multiplex PCR, the repertoire was profiled, and TCRdb retains in-frame clones only, with some absent. The top ten hold about 1.2% of the sample, which has under 120,000 clones, about 92% seen once. The sample was peripheral blood, taken on day 0 of AZD1222 vaccination. Source of these receptors: an adult in good health.

This rearrangement joins TRBV6-5 to TRBJ1-5, with TRBD1 matching over 8 bases. Germline CDR1 and CDR2: MNHEY and SVGAGI. This CDR3 comprises 14 residues. The V segment lost 8 bases and the J segment 7 bases; nucleotides outside the gene matches: 10. The CDR3 region has the DNA TGTGCCAGCTGTATCCAGGGGGCGGGACAGCCCCAGCATTTT. It codes for CASCIQGAGQPQHF.

J is TRBJ1-5 and V is TRBV6-2 or TRBV6-3; D ambiguous. CDR3 length: 14 amino acids. V was clipped by 6 bases and J by 3 bases, with 12 bases between them. Germline V CDR1 and CDR2: MNHEY, SVGEGT. The CDR3 DNA reads as TGTGCCAGCAGCTTGCTCAGATCCAATCAGCCCCAGCATTTT. Encoded protein: CASSLLRSNQPQHF.

The chain recombines TRBV5-1 with TRBJ1-3; D gene unclear. V dropped 4 bases and J dropped 0 bases, with 8 bases sitting between them. The germline V gene encodes CDR1 SGHRS and CDR2 YFSETQ. CDR3 length: 14 amino acids. CDR3 region: CASSEPSSGNTIYF. CDR3 coding DNA: TGCGCCAGCAGCGAGCCCAGCTCTGGAAACACCATATATTTT.

This clone was counted once. The chain combines TRBV7-2 with TRBJ2-1, with 7 bases lining up with TRBD2. Germline V lookup: CDR1 SGHTA, CDR2 FQGNSA. The CDR3 runs to 15 residues. With V trimmed by 5 bases and J by 5 bases, 9 bases remained unmatched. The CDR3 loop is CASSHGTTRNNEQFF. The CDR3 nucleotides are TGTGCCAGCAGCCACGGGACTACCAGAAACAATGAGCAGTTCTTC.

The chain is built from TRBV9 and TRBJ1-4; D ambiguous. V was cut by 0 bases and J by 4 bases, with 10 bases left in between. CDR1 is SGDLS and CDR2 is YYNGEE in the germline V gene. This CDR3 has 15 amino acids. CDR3 nucleotide sequence: TGTGCCAGCAGCGTAGGAAAACAGTTTAATGAAAAACTGTTTTTT. Translated: CASSVGKQFNEKLFF.

The chain recombines TRBV3-1 (or the pseudogene TRBV3-2) with TRBJ2-2; D is unresolved. Germline V lookup: CDR1 LGHDT, CDR2 YNNKEL (reference sequence). The CDR3 spans 15 residues. V lost 1 base to trimming and J lost 2 bases, with 8 bases between them. CDR3 DNA sequence: TGTGCCAGCAGCCAAGCTCTCGGAAACACCGGGGAGCTGTTTTTT. Translating gives CASSQALGNTGELFF.

This sequence joins TRBV7-9 and TRBJ2-2; 9 bases are shared with TRBD1. This CDR3 has 14 amino acids. The V and J ends lost 2 bases and 9 bases, in that order; junction bases with no gene match: 4. The germline V gene encodes CDR1 SEHNR and CDR2 FQNEAQ (reference sequence). The CDR3 coding sequence is TGTGCCAGCAGCTTAATGACAGGGGGAAGGGAGCTGTTTTTT. It is translated as CASSLMTGGRELFF.

This sequence joins TRBV7-6 and TRBJ1-2; no reliable D call. Germline V gene data show CDR1 as SGHVS and CDR2 as FNYEAQ. The CDR3 totals 14 residues. The V gene lost 5 bases and the J gene lost 1 base, with 11 bases spanning the gap. CDR3 sequence: CASSPYGLNYGYTF. The CDR3 region has the DNA TGTGCCAGCAGCCCCTACGGCCTTAACTATGGCTACACCTTC.

The chain couples TRBV25-1 to TRBJ1-1, with D maybe TRBD1 (5 bases). Trimming removed 5 bases from V and 8 bases from J, with 15 bases in between. Germline values: CDR1 MGHDK, CDR2 SYGVNS. There are 13 residues in the CDR3. The CDR3 loop is CASSPGREREAFF. Written as DNA, the CDR3 is TGTGCCAGCAGTCCAGGCAGGGAGCGGGAAGCTTTCTTT.

V and J are TRBV4-1 and TRBJ1-3, with TRBD1 identical over 9 bases. The CDR3 runs 16 residues. Germline V gives CDR1 MGHRA, CDR2 YSYEKL. The junction had 4 bases not matched to a gene; V was cut back by 0 bases and J by 4 bases. The CDR3 DNA follows: TGCGCCAGCAGCCAAGATTTTGGGACAGGGGGAAACACCATATATTTT. It encodes CASSQDFGTGGNTIYF.

This clone was recorded only once. This sequence joins TRBV6-5 and TRBJ2-2; D call uncertain. V was shortened by 6 bases and J by 3 bases, with 5 bases between the two germline ends. Germline-derived CDR1 and CDR2 are MNHEY and SVGAGI. The CDR3 has 12 residues. The CDR3 DNA is TGTGCCAGCAGGTCCGACACCGGGGAGCTGTTTTTT. This encodes CASRSDTGELFF.

The chain couples TRBV10-3 to TRBJ2-6; D gene unclear. The CDR3 has 16 residues. The germline gives CDR1 ENHRY, CDR2 SYGVKD. The germline V and J ends were trimmed by 5 bases and 0 bases, with 11 bases remaining between them. The CDR3 bases are TGTGCCATCAGTCCCGGGCTGAGCTCTGGGGCCAACGTCCTGACTTTC. Its translation is CAISPGLSSGANVLTF.

The V gene is TRBV9, the J gene TRBJ2-6, with D perhaps matching TRBD1 or TRBD2 (5 bases each). Germline V CDR1 and CDR2: SGDLS, YYNGEE. CDR3 length: 18 residues. The V and J ends lost 4 bases and 3 bases respectively, with 20 bases between them. This chain's CDR3 is CASSSHSGHQVGANVLTF. CDR3 sequence (DNA): TGTGCCAGCAGCTCCCACTCGGGGCATCAGGTTGGGGCCAACGTCCTGACTTTC.

The rearrangement joins TRBV5-1 to TRBJ2-2, with D possibly being TRBD2 (6 bases). The length of the CDR3 is 13 residues. Trimming took off 4 bases at V and 4 bases at J, with 8 bases between the two ends. Looked up from germline, CDR1 is SGHRS and CDR2 is YFSETQ. CDR3 DNA sequence: TGCGCCAGCAGCACGGAGGGCACCGGGGAGCTGTTTTTT. Its protein product is CASSTEGTGELFF.

The chain has TRBV6-1 and TRBJ1-1; D unresolved. Germline assignment: CDR1 MNHNS and CDR2 SASEGT. Trimming pared 1 base from V and 0 bases from J, leaving 9 bases between. This CDR3 has 15 residues. The CDR3 bases are TGTGCCAGCAGTGAAGTTGAAGGGTTGAACACTGAAGCTTTCTTT. This translates into CASSEVEGLNTEAFF.

The V call is TRBV30, the J call TRBJ1-6; possibly TRBD1 for D (5 bases). Germline V gene sequence: CDR1 GTSNPN, CDR2 SVGIG (reference sequence). V was shortened by 5 bases and J by 4 bases, with 18 bases between the two germline ends. The CDR3 is 16 amino acids. CDR3 sequence: CAWSGGTTRYNSPLHF. The CDR3 DNA sequence: TGTGCCTGGTCAGGAGGGACTACTAGGTATAATTCACCCCTCCACTTT.

The chain uses TRBV7-3 and TRBJ2-5, with D possibly matching TRBD1 (6 bases). Germline CDR1 SGHTA, CDR2 FQGTGA. The CDR3 contains 13 residues. Trimming left V 5 bases short and J 5 bases short, with 12 bases between. CDR3 nucleotides: TGTGCCAGCAGCCAGGGGTCGGAGGAGACCCAGTACTTC. Protein: CASSQGSEETQYF. The whole variable domain, remainder taken from reference TRBV7-3 and TRBJ2-5, is GAGVSQTPSNKVTEKGKYVELRCDPISGHTALYWYRQSLGQGPEFLIYFQGTGAADDSGLPNDRFFAVRPEGSVSTLKIQRTERGDSAVYLCASSQGSEETQYFGPGTRLLVL.

V usage is TRBV3-1 (or the pseudogene TRBV3-2) and J usage is TRBJ1-4; possibly TRBD1 for D (5 bases). This CDR3 contains 15 residues. V lost 1 base and J 5 bases, leaving 11 bases between the germline ends. Germline V gives CDR1 LGHDT, CDR2 YNNKEL (reference sequence). The CDR3: CASSQAGSGNEKLFF. In DNA form, the CDR3 reads TGTGCCAGCAGCCAAGCAGGGTCGGGGAATGAAAAACTGTTTTTT.

The chain combines TRBV28 with TRBJ1-6; D is perhaps TRBD1 (5 bases). This CDR3 contains 15 residues. The germline gives CDR1 MDHEN, CDR2 SYDVKM. V lost 2 bases to trimming and J lost 7 bases, with 12 bases between them. The CDR3 coding sequence is TGTGCCAGCAGTTTAGGGGGGGGTGCGAATTCACCCCTCCACTTT. Amino acid sequence: CASSLGGGANSPLHF.

V and J are TRBV7-9 and TRBJ2-7; TRBD2 is a possible D gene (6 bases). Germline V gene lookup returns CDR1 SEHNR and CDR2 FQNEAQ (reference sequence). Trimming shortened V by 7 bases and J by 2 bases, and 18 bases separated the two germline ends. This CDR3 has 15 amino acids. The CDR3 spells CASTQGRGKTYEQYF. The CDR3 region has the DNA TGTGCCAGCACTCAGGGACGGGGGAAAACCTACGAGCAGTACTTC.

The chain carries TRBV2 and TRBJ1-1; maybe TRBD1 (5 bases). The CDR3 is 14 residues long. V dropped 7 bases and J dropped 0 bases, with 12 bases sitting between them. CDR1 is SNHLY, CDR2 FYNNEI, per germline. CDR3 sequence (DNA): TGTGCCAGCACCTGGGGGGGAATGAACACTGAAGCTTTCTTT. The encoded protein is CASTWGGMNTEAFF. The full variable domain, its missing parts supplied by reference TRBV2 and TRBJ1-1, is EPEVTQTPSHQVTQMGQEVILRCVPISNHLYFYWYRQILGQKVEFLVSFYNNEISEKSEIFDDQFSVERPDGSNFTLKIRSTKLEDSAMYFCASTWGGMNTEAFFGQGTRLTVV.

This chain connects TRBV6-5 to TRBJ1-2; D is uncertain. CDR3 length: 13 residues. Germline V gene sequence: CDR1 MNHEY, CDR2 SVGAGI. The V end lost 5 bases, the J end lost 7 bases, and 14 bases lay between the germline ends. The CDR3 here is CASSPPAEGGYTF. CDR3 nucleotide sequence: TGTGCCAGCAGTCCCCCGGCCGAGGGTGGCTACACCTTC.

The chain links TRBV19 to TRBJ2-2; no clear D. This CDR3 contains 14 residues. Germline V gene lookup returns CDR1 LNHDA and CDR2 SQIVND (reference sequence). With 1 base removed from V and 4 bases from J, the gap between germline ends came to 7 bases. CDR3 region: CASSIASFTGELFF. CDR3 in DNA: TGTGCCAGTAGTATAGCCAGTTTCACCGGGGAGCTGTTTTTT.

V and J are TRBV7-2 and TRBJ1-2; 10 bases agree with TRBD1. Germline V gene sequence: CDR1 SGHTA, CDR2 FQGNSA. The CDR3 consists of 15 residues. The V segment lost 5 bases and the J segment 6 bases; nucleotides outside the gene matches: 9. CDR3 region: CASSTRQGAKHGYTF. CDR3 sequence (DNA): TGTGCCAGCAGCACGAGACAGGGGGCGAAGCATGGCTACACCTTC.

This chain uses TRBV7-2 with TRBJ1-6; no definite D call. The CDR3 consists of 16 residues. The germline V gene encodes CDR1 SGHTA and CDR2 FQGNSA. Trimming pared 1 base from V and 3 bases from J, leaving 10 bases between. The CDR3 is CASSLGTAYYNSPLHF. In nucleotides, the CDR3 is TGTGCCAGCAGCTTAGGAACAGCTTACTATAATTCACCCCTCCACTTT. Combining the CDR3 with reference TRBV7-2 and TRBJ1-6 gives the whole variable domain GAGVSQSPSNKVTEKGKDVELRCDPISGHTALYWYRQSLGQGLEFLIYFQGNSAPDKSGLPSDRFSAERTGGSVSTLTIQRTQQEDSAVYLCASSLGTAYYNSPLHFGNGTRLTVT.